This is a list of T cell receptor beta chains from one sample in a study of blood T cell repertoires in COVID-19. Data came from immunoSEQ multiplex PCR; TCRdb stores just in-frame clones and leaves some out. The sample contains about 50,000 clones, about 86% of which appear only once. The sample taken for sequencing was peripheral blood. The receptors were gathered from an elderly woman with acute or convalescent COVID-19. The CDR3 runs from the conserved cysteine through the conserved F or W. A D gene is named only where the DNA matches it firmly. Clone size, where shown, is once, few, many, or a class for clones that have expanded.

d_call,v_call,clone_size,j_call,cdr3_aa,cdr3_nt
TRBD2,TRBV29-1,.,TRBJ2-3,CSVEGRTAVKGLAGGPGTDTQYF,TGCAGCGTGGAGGGGCGGACGGCTGTTAAAGGACTAGCGGGGGGGCCTGGCACAGATACGCAGTATTTT
TRBD2,TRBV7-6,once,TRBJ2-7,CASSRLAGDTLAYEQYF,TGTGCCAGCAGCCGACTAGCGGGGGACACTCTCGCTTACGAGCAGTACTTC
TRBD1,TRBV30,.,TRBJ1-1,CARTTPGTGGTEAFF,TGTGCCCGAACCACCCCCGGGACAGGGGGCACTGAAGCTTTCTTT
.,TRBV19,.,TRBJ2-7,CASSMGEAYEQYF,TGTGCCAGTAGTATGGGAGAAGCCTACGAGCAGTACTTC
TRBD1,TRBV6-5,.,TRBJ1-5,CASSWTGSQPQHF,TGTGCCAGCAGTTGGACAGGGAGTCAGCCCCAGCATTTT
TRBD1,TRBV5-1,few,TRBJ1-2,CASSLPRDRGTVTLYGYTF,TGCGCCAGCAGCCTCCCACGGGACAGGGGGACCGTGACCCTCTATGGCTACACCTTC
.,TRBV23-1,once,TRBJ1-5,CASSQSRGRKYNQPQHF,TGCGCCAGCAGTCAATCCCGTGGCAGGAAGTATAATCAGCCCCAGCATTTT
.,TRBV6-1,.,TRBJ1-6,CASSERVTDYNSPLHF,TGTGCCAGCAGTGAAAGAGTGACAGACTATAATTCACCCCTCCACTTT
.,TRBV6-1,once,TRBJ2-1,CASSDWEAQGNEQFF,TGTGCCAGCAGTGATTGGGAGGCCCAGGGCAATGAGCAGTTCTTC
TRBD2,TRBV4-1,.,TRBJ2-2,CASSQDHGGDTGELFF,TGCGCCAGCAGCCAAGATCATGGGGGGGACACCGGGGAGCTGTTTTTT
.,TRBV18,.,TRBJ2-5,CASSPRGGETQYF,TGTGCCAGCTCACCCCGCGGTGGGGAGACCCAGTACTTC
.,TRBV9,.,TRBJ1-1,CASSVAENTEAFF,TGTGCCAGCAGCGTAGCAGAGAACACTGAAGCTTTCTTT
.,TRBV6-5,.,TRBJ1-1,CASSYSIRGRTTEAFF,TGTGCCAGCAGTTACTCGATTAGGGGTAGAACAACTGAAGCTTTCTTT
.,TRBV6-5,.,TRBJ1-2,CASSDGQGSNYGYTF,TGTGCCAGCAGCGACGGGCAGGGGTCTAACTATGGCTACACCTTC
TRBD2,TRBV6-1,.,TRBJ2-1,CASSVHLAGDLYNEQFF,TGTGCCAGCAGTGTTCATTTAGCGGGGGACCTCTACAATGAGCAGTTCTTC
.,TRBV4-2,.,TRBJ1-1,CASSQDFGAEAFF,TGTGCCAGCAGCCAAGATTTTGGGGCGGAAGCTTTCTTT
TRBD1,TRBV5-6,.,TRBJ2-5,CASSLPGTAQETQYF,TGTGCCAGCAGTTTGCCCGGGACAGCACAAGAGACCCAGTACTTC
.,TRBV7-3,.,TRBJ1-1,CASRMDTNTEAFF,TGTGCCAGCAGGATGGACACGAACACTGAAGCTTTCTTT
.,TRBV19,few,TRBJ2-7,CASSEPAGAYEQYF,TGTGCCAGTAGTGAACCAGCCGGGGCCTACGAGCAGTACTTC
.,TRBV5-1,.,TRBJ2-2,CASSSGGSGELFF,TGCGCCAGCAGCTCAGGGGGGTCCGGGGAGCTGTTTTTT
.,TRBV6-6,.,TRBJ1-5,CASSYGEGRGNQPQHF,TGTGCCAGCAGTTATGGTGAGGGTAGGGGCAATCAGCCCCAGCATTTT
.,TRBV12-5,once,TRBJ1-1,CASGRNTGQGTEAFF,TGTGCTAGTGGCCGTAATACAGGGCAAGGCACTGAAGCTTTCTTT
.,TRBV5-1,few,TRBJ1-2,CASSLGREDGYTF,TGCGCCAGCAGCTTGGGCAGGGAGGATGGCTACACCTTC
TRBD1,TRBV7-9,.,TRBJ2-6,CASSLTGGAGGANVLTF,TGTGCCAGCAGCCTGACAGGGGGCGCTGGGGGGGCCAACGTCCTGACTTTC
TRBD1,TRBV29-1,.,TRBJ1-2,CSVDPTGLKGGYTF,TGCAGCGTTGACCCGACAGGGTTGAAAGGTGGCTACACCTTC
.,TRBV10-3,.,TRBJ2-5,CAISASSEQETQYF,TGTGCCATCAGTGCCTCTAGCGAGCAAGAGACCCAGTACTTC
.,TRBV5-1,.,TRBJ2-5,CASSLAGHERETQYF,TGCGCCAGCAGCTTGGCGGGACACGAACGAGAGACCCAGTACTTC
TRBD1,TRBV10-3,.,TRBJ1-1,CAISVRTGSTGLMNTEAFF,TGTGCCATCAGTGTTCGGACAGGGTCTACGGGACTAATGAACACTGAAGCTTTCTTT
.,TRBV7-2,.,TRBJ1-2,CASSSWTGSSYTF,TGTGCCAGCAGCTCTTGGACGGGGTCAAGCTACACCTTC
TRBD2,TRBV11-2,.,TRBJ2-7,CASSLGLAGGRGEQYF,TGTGCCAGCAGCTTAGGGTTAGCGGGGGGCCGGGGGGAGCAGTACTTC